Presented here are 12 T cell receptor beta chains from one specimen sequenced in a study of breast tumors, draining lymph nodes, adjacent tissues. Axillary draining lymph nodes of breast cancer patients supplied the node samples. TCRdb processed the multiplex PCR reads anew with MiXCR; each CDR3 protein has one entry. In the table there are around 140,000 distinct CDR3 sequences, about a fifth of which are singletons. The sample comprised axillary lymph node tissue. These receptors originate from a female donor with breast cancer. Some clones in this sample may be carry-over from other donors' samples.

This clonotype was seen at least ten times. The rearrangement links TRBV6-6 to TRBJ2-3; D remains unclear. V was cut by 0 bases and J by 8 bases, with 9 bases left in between. The CDR3 extends over 13 amino acids. The germline V gene encodes CDR1 MNHNY and CDR2 SVGAGI (reference sequence). Here the CDR3 reads CASSYSLLGTQYF. The CDR3 DNA reads as TGTGCCAGCAGTTACTCGCTACTGGGTACGCAGTATTTT.

On this clonotype itself: A much bigger clone sits one base away, suggesting this may be a read error. Because the CDR3 is missing its conserved closing phenylalanine or tryptophan, this is likely a read error. The chain is built from TRBV7-3 and TRBJ2-5; TRBD1 might be the D (6 bases). CDR1 and CDR2 from the germline V gene are SGHTA and FQGTGA. The CDR3 has 12 residues. The V end was cut by 4 bases, the J end by 3 bases, with 6 bases between. CDR3 amino acids: CASSSGEETQYL. The CDR3 DNA reads as TGTGCCAGCAGCTCAGGGGAAGAGACCCAGTACCTC.

This clonotype appeared many times. This rearrangement joins TRBV4-1 to TRBJ1-6; TRBD1 matches at 8 bases. V was pared by 4 bases and J by 9 bases, with 11 bases of the junction left unmatched. This CDR3 is 16 amino acids long. Germline V gene lookup returns CDR1 MGHRA and CDR2 YSYEKL. CDR3 sequence reads: CASSPTGTGDGSPLHF. The CDR3 nucleotides read TGCGCCAGCAGCCCGACCGGGACAGGTGATGGTTCACCCCTCCACTTT.

This clonotype was counted many times. The chain recombines TRBV2 with TRBJ2-1, with 8 bases fitting TRBD1. Germline V CDR1 and CDR2: SNHLY, FYNNEI. J gave up 3 bases and V 8 bases, and 6 bases lay outside the gene matches. The CDR3 sequence is 14 residues long. This CDR3 is CASRQGQVYNEQFF. CDR3 nucleotides: TGTGCCAGCCGTCAGGGACAGGTCTACAATGAGCAGTTCTTC.

This clonotype was seen ten or more times. CDR3 region: CASSVGTGGFYNEQFF. CDR3 DNA sequence: TGTGCCAGCAGCGTGGGGACAGGGGGCTTCTACAATGAGCAGTTCTTC. The rearrangement joins TRBV9 to TRBJ2-1; 12 nucleotides match TRBD1. The CDR3 contains 16 residues. From germline, CDR1 is SGDLS and CDR2 YYNGEE. The ends lost 2 bases at V and 3 bases at J; junction bases unmatched: 3.

This clonotype was seen only a few times. The chain couples TRBV6-6 to TRBJ2-2; the D is unclear. The V end was cut by 6 bases, the J end by 2 bases, with 13 bases between. This CDR3 contains 15 residues. Germline CDR1 MNHNY, CDR2 SVGAGI (reference sequence). CDR3 nucleotides: TGTGCCAGCAGCACCTCGGACCATAACACCGGGGAGCTGTTTTTT. Protein: CASSTSDHNTGELFF.

This clonotype has a count of ten or more. This chain connects TRBV7-8 to TRBJ2-3; 9 bases line up with TRBD2. Germline V CDR1 and CDR2: SGHVS, FQNEAQ. The CDR3 consists of 16 residues. V gave up 1 base and J gave up 2 bases; unmatched junction bases: 4. CDR3 protein: CASSLEAGGITDTQYF. The CDR3 DNA follows: TGTGCCAGCAGCTTAGAGGCGGGAGGGATCACAGATACGCAGTATTTT.

This clonotype was seen many times. The CDR3 loop is CASSIGDSSNYGYTF. CDR3 DNA: TGTGCCAGTAGTATAGGGGACAGTTCAAACTATGGCTACACCTTC. The rearrangement uses TRBV19 and TRBJ1-2; 7 nucleotides agree with TRBD1. J lost 2 bases, V lost 1 base, and 4 bases had no gene match. The CDR3 is 15 residues long. The germline V gene encodes CDR1 LNHDA and CDR2 SQIVND (reference sequence).

This clonotype was seen a handful of times. V is TRBV20-1 and J is TRBJ1-5; 7 positions match TRBD1. Germline V lookup: CDR1 DFQATT, CDR2 SNEGSKA (reference sequence). The CDR3 length is 15 residues. The ends lost 3 bases at V and 2 bases at J; junction bases unmatched: 7. CDR3 region: CSASETGVRNQPQHF. CDR3 in DNA: TGCAGTGCTAGTGAAACAGGGGTTCGCAATCAGCCCCAGCATTTT.

Ten or more counts support this clonotype. V and J are TRBV4-1 and TRBJ1-2; 8 bases fit TRBD1. V was pared by 1 base and J by 7 bases, with 14 bases of the junction left unmatched. The CDR3 has 17 residues. The germline CDR1 and CDR2 sequences are MGHRA and YSYEKL. CDR3 nucleotides: TGCGCCAGCAGCCAAGTATTCAGGCTGGACAGGGACGCTGGCTACACCTTC. This encodes CASSQVFRLDRDAGYTF.

This clonotype was recorded at least ten times. The chain recombines TRBV6-5 with TRBJ2-5; D is uncertain. The germline V gene has CDR1 MNHEY and CDR2 SVGAGI. Trimming stripped 6 bases from V and 5 bases from J, with 16 bases between. The CDR3 is 14 residues long. The chain's CDR3 is CASRPISLRETQYF. The CDR3 DNA reads as TGTGCCAGCAGACCGATTAGTTTACGGGAGACCCAGTACTTC.

To note about this clonotype: This sequence may be a read error, since a much larger clone differs from it by one base. This chain joins TRBV11-3 and TRBJ2-1, with D possibly being TRBD1 or TRBD2 (5 bases each). The CDR3 length is 13 residues. Germline V gene data show CDR1 as SGHNT and CDR2 as YENEEA. Between the trimmed V and J ends, which lost 5 bases and 4 bases, there was a span of 9 bases. CDR3 protein: CASSIGAYNEQFF. CDR3 sequence (DNA): TGTGCCAGCAGCATCGGGGCATACAATGAGCAGTTCTTC.